Each of the 14 T cell receptor beta chains below was sequenced from the same sample in a study of blood T cell repertoires in COVID-19. Assay: immunoSEQ multiplex PCR; the TCRdb copy retains only in-frame clones and omits some. The profile shows roughly 200,000 clones, roughly nine tenths of them singletons. Sequenced material: peripheral blood. The receptors shown here come from a man aged 40-50 years with acute or convalescent COVID-19.

The gene calls are TRBV19 and TRBJ1-1, with TRBD1 as a possible D gene (5 bases). The CDR3 has 12 residues. Germline CDR1 and CDR2: LNHDA and SQIVND (reference sequence). Between the trimmed V and J ends, which lost 6 bases and 5 bases, there was a span of 10 bases. CDR3 coding DNA: TGTGCCAGTAGGAGACAGACTACTGAAGCTTTCTTT. Translating it yields CASRRQTTEAFF.

This clone was detected only a few times. CDR3 nucleotides: TGTGCCACCAGCAGCCGAGGCTATGGCTACACCTTC. It codes for CATSSRGYGYTF. The rearrangement uses TRBV15 and TRBJ1-2; no clear D gene. CDR1 is LNHNV and CDR2 is YYDKDF in the germline V gene (reference sequence). The length of the CDR3 is 12 residues. V was pared by 3 bases and J by 4 bases, with 6 bases between. Full variable domain (outside the CDR3, taken from reference TRBV15 and TRBJ1-2): DAMVIQNPRYQVTQFGKPVTLSCSQTLNHNVMYWYQQKSSQAPKLLFHYYDKDFNNEADTPDNFQSRRPNTSFCFLDIRSPGLGDTAMYLCATSSRGYGYTFGSGTRLTVV.

This sequence joins TRBV6-2 or TRBV6-3 and TRBJ1-5; a possible D gene is TRBD1 (6 bases). Germline-derived CDR1 and CDR2 are MNHEY and SVGEGT. V lost 5 bases, J lost 5 bases, and 13 bases lay in between. CDR3 size: 14 residues. CDR3 residues: CASSADRRDQPQHF. In nucleotides, the CDR3 is TGTGCCAGCAGTGCCGACAGGAGAGATCAGCCCCAGCATTTT.

The chain carries TRBV11-3 and TRBJ2-1; D is possibly TRBD2 (7 bases). Germline V CDR1 and CDR2: SGHNT, YENEEA. With 5 bases removed from V and 6 bases from J, the gap between germline ends came to 17 bases. The CDR3 has 15 amino acids. This chain's CDR3 is CASSLEGGSGNEQFF. The CDR3 nucleotides are TGTGCCAGCAGCCTCGAGGGGGGGTCTGGCAATGAGCAGTTCTTC.

V is TRBV19 and J is TRBJ2-2; no firm D call. V lost 5 bases and J 0 bases, leaving 19 bases between the germline ends. Germline CDR1 and CDR2: LNHDA and SQIVND (reference sequence). This CDR3 has 18 amino acids. CDR3 sequence reads: CASSRRPFNYANTGELFF. Here the CDR3 DNA reads TGTGCCAGTAGTCGGCGGCCCTTTAATTACGCGAACACCGGGGAGCTGTTTTTT. The full variable domain, with the rest looked up from reference TRBV19 and TRBJ2-2, is DGGITQSPKYLFRKEGQNVTLSCEQNLNHDAMYWYRQDPGQGLRLIYYSQIVNDFQKGDIAEGYSVSREKKESFPLTVTSAQKNPTAFYLCASSRRPFNYANTGELFFGEGSRLTVL.

This rearrangement joins TRBV6-5 to TRBJ2-1; D may be TRBD2 (5 bases). Germline CDR1 and CDR2: MNHEY and SVGAGI. The CDR3 extends over 15 amino acids. Trimming stripped 0 bases from V and 7 bases from J, with 13 bases between. This chain's CDR3 is CASSYSAITGNEQFF. The CDR3, as DNA: TGTGCCAGCAGTTACTCTGCGATAACGGGGAATGAGCAGTTCTTC.

The V gene is TRBV10-1, the J gene TRBJ2-1; 10 nucleotides align to TRBD1. After removal of 6 bases from V and 6 bases from J, the junction contained 11 bases not matched to a gene. The germline gives CDR1 WNHNN, CDR2 SYGVQD (reference sequence). The CDR3 runs 16 residues. The chain's CDR3 is CASRATTGGDFNEQFF. The CDR3 coding sequence is TGCGCCAGCAGGGCTACGACAGGGGGCGATTTCAATGAGCAGTTCTTC.

The chain has TRBV18 and TRBJ1-1; TRBD1 agrees at 7 bases. The V gene's germline CDR1 is KGHSH and CDR2 LQKENI. The CDR3 covers 15 residues. Unmatched junction bases numbered 7, after V lost 6 bases and J lost 0 bases. The CDR3 DNA follows: TGTGCCAGCTCGCCGAGGACAGGATTGAACACTGAAGCTTTCTTT. It translates to CASSPRTGLNTEAFF. The variable domain in full, completed from reference TRBV18 and TRBJ1-1, reads NAGVMQNPRHLVRRRGQEARLRCSPMKGHSHVYWYRQLPEEGLKFMVYLQKENIIDESGMPKERFSAEFPKEGPSILRIQQVVRGDSAAYFCASSPRTGLNTEAFFGQGTRLTVV.

The CDR3 is CSASVGTQYF. The CDR3 DNA is TGCAGTGCTAGCGTCGGTACGCAGTATTTT. The chain carries TRBV20-1 and TRBJ2-3; D remains unclear. The CDR3 consists of 10 residues. CDR1 is DFQATT and CDR2 is SNEGSKA in the germline V gene (reference sequence). The V end lost 3 bases, the J end lost 8 bases, and 6 bases lay between the germline ends.

The chain combines TRBV27 with TRBJ2-7; TRBD1 might be the D (6 bases). The CDR3 spans 14 residues. With 4 bases removed from V and 3 bases from J, the gap between germline ends came to 13 bases. Germline V CDR1 and CDR2: MNHEY, SMNVEV (reference sequence). CDR3 in DNA: TGTGCCAGCAGTTCCCGGACAGTTTACTACGAGCAGTACTTC. It specifies CASSSRTVYYEQYF.

V gene TRBV10-3 combines with J gene TRBJ2-6; 7 bases match TRBD2. The CDR3 is 17 amino acids. From germline, CDR1 is ENHRY and CDR2 SYGVKD. J lost 0 bases, V lost 3 bases, and 5 bases had no gene match. Written as DNA, the CDR3 is TGTGCCATCAGTGAAGGGACTAAGGACTCTGGGGCCAACGTCCTGACTTTC. Its protein is CAISEGTKDSGANVLTF.

The V call is TRBV11-2, the J call TRBJ2-7, with D possibly being TRBD1 (5 bases). In germline, CDR1 is SGHAT, CDR2 FQNNGV. V was cut by 3 bases and J by 3 bases, with 9 bases left in between. The CDR3 runs 13 residues. CDR3 residues: CASSFLTGYEQYF. Written as DNA, the CDR3 is TGTGCCAGCAGCTTTCTTACAGGCTACGAGCAGTACTTC.

The chain has TRBV4-2 and TRBJ1-2; no clear D. The CDR3 length is 15 residues. Trimming left V 0 bases short and J 6 bases short, with 14 bases between. Germline CDR1 reads LGHNA; CDR2 reads YNFKEQ. The CDR3 coding sequence is TGTGCCAGCAGCCAAGATCCGGGGTTCTCAAATGGCTACACCTTC. It is translated as CASSQDPGFSNGYTF.

In its sample, this clone was seen a few times. The CDR3 DNA is TGTGCCAGCAGTTTACTTGACAGAGATGGCTACACCTTC. This codes for CASSLLDRDGYTF. V and J are TRBV28 and TRBJ1-2; D is perhaps TRBD1 (5 bases). Per germline, CDR1 MDHEN and CDR2 SYDVKM. The CDR3 runs 13 residues. The ends were cut back, 2 bases at V and 6 bases at J, with 10 bases in the middle.